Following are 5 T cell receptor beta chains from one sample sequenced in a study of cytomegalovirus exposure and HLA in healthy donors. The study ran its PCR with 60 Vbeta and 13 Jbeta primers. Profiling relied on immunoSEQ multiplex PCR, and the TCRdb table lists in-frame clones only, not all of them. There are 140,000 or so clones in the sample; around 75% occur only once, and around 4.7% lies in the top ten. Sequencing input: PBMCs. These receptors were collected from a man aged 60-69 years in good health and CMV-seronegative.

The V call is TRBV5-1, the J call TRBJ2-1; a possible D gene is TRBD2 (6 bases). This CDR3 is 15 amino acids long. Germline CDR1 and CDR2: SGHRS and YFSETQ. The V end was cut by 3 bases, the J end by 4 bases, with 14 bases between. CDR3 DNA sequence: TGCGCCAGCAGCTCGGATAGCGGAGAGTACAATGAGCAGTTCTTC. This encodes CASSSDSGEYNEQFF.

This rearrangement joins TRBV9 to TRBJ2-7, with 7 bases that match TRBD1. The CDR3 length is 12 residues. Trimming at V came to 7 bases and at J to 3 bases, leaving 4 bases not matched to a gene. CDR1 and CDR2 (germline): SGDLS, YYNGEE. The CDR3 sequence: CASGTGDYEQYF. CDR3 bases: TGTGCCAGCGGTACAGGGGACTACGAGCAGTACTTC.

CDR3 in amino acids: CSVESDRGHYGYTF. The CDR3 DNA reads TGCAGCGTTGAATCCGACAGGGGCCACTATGGCTACACCTTC. The chain is built from TRBV29-1 and TRBJ1-2; TRBD1 aligns across 8 bases. This CDR3 contains 14 residues. Germline lookup yields CDR1 SQVTM and CDR2 ANQGSEA. The V segment lost 2 bases and the J segment 3 bases; nucleotides outside the gene matches: 5.

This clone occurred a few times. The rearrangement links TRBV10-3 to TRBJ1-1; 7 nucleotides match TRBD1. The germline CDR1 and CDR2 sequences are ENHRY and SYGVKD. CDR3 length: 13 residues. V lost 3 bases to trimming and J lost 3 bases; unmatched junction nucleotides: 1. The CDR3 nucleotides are TGTGCCATCAGTGAACAGGGGTACACTGAAGCTTTCTTT. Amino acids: CAISEQGYTEAFF.

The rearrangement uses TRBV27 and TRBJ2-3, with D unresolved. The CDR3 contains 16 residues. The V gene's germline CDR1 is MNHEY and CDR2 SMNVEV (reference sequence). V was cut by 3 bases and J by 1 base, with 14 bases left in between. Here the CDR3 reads CASSFRVTWGTDTQYF. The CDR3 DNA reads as TGTGCCAGCAGTTTCCGAGTGACATGGGGCACAGATACGCAGTATTTT.